This T cell receptor beta chain was documented in a study of shared clonotypes between healthy human individuals. With regard to this clone: Its antigen is still unknown.

The table came from immunoSEQ multiplex PCR; TCRdb's copy has only in-frame clones and leaves some out. The sample contains more than 550,000 clones, approximately 72% of which appear only once. This CDR3 region has 17 residues. Findings and limits, study-wide: Naive subsets, compared against memory subsets, generally had larger estimated richness values. Naive CD4 clonotypes overlapped across a handful of donors at roughly 4.5%.

Specimen: memory CD4+ T cells sorted from blood. Subset reported: CD45RA-negative fraction. The source is a woman aged 25 to 39 in good health. The chain employs TRBV21-1 and TRBJ2-7. TRBV21-1 is designated a pseudogene. The CDR3 reads CASSKKTRYLQSYEQYF. CDR3 bases: TGTGCCAGCAGCAAAAAAACTCGGTATCTTCAGAGCTACGAGCAGTACTTC.